A single sample gave rise to the 2 T cell receptor beta chains below, sequenced in a study of cytomegalovirus exposure and HLA in healthy donors. PCR used 60 Vbeta primers and 13 Jbeta primers. Assay: immunoSEQ multiplex PCR; the TCRdb copy retains only in-frame clones and omits some. Of about 69,000 clones listed, roughly four fifths are singletons. The sequenced sample was PBMCs. Receptors originate from a young woman in good health and CMV-seropositive.

The chain uses TRBV6-6 and TRBJ1-4; 7 nucleotides match TRBD1. Germline-derived CDR1 and CDR2 are MNHNY and SVGAGI (reference sequence). The CDR3 sequence is 16 residues long. The ends lost 3 bases at V and 4 bases at J; junction bases unmatched: 8. Here the CDR3 DNA reads TGTGCCAGCAGTTATAGAGGGGGCGGCCTTAATGAAAAACTGTTTTTT. Translated, it gives CASSYRGGGLNEKLFF.

V is TRBV29-1 and J is TRBJ2-7; 7 bases match TRBD1. The CDR3 spans 14 residues. J was trimmed by 4 bases and V by 6 bases; bases with no gene match: 12. Germline CDR1 and CDR2: SQVTM and ANQGSEA. The DNA for the CDR3 is TGCAGCGTGGGCCCCAGGACAGGAAATTACGAGCAGTACTTC. It is translated as CSVGPRTGNYEQYF.